The entry below describes one TCR beta chain. The CDR3 extends over 14 amino acids. Per germline, CDR1 MDHEN and CDR2 SYDVKM. V lost 3 bases, J lost 2 bases, and 4 bases stayed unmatched. The data were taken from a study of shared clonotypes between healthy human individuals. As for the study in general: The study enrolled a couple of women and a few men aged 18 to 49.

CD4+ cells were split into CD45RA+ naive and CD45RA-negative memory subsets. Across several immunoSEQ plates, the genomic DNA of each subset was split evenly. The assay was immunoSEQ multiplex PCR, and TCRdb's table has in-frame clones only and misses some. The data contain around 750,000 clones, less than 85% of them singletons. The sequence came from a woman under 40 in good health. V usage is TRBV28 and J usage is TRBJ2-7; 7 nucleotides align to TRBD2. The sequenced sample was memory CD4+ T cells sorted from blood. Subset reported: CD45RA-negative fraction. CDR3 loop: CASSFARGAYEQYF. The CDR3 region has the DNA TGTGCCAGCAGTTTTGCACGGGGGGCCTACGAGCAGTACTTC.